Below, 14 T cell receptor beta chains from the same sample are listed, as sequenced in a study of blood T cell repertoires in COVID-19. The repertoire was sequenced with immunoSEQ multiplex PCR; TCRdb's copy has only in-frame clones and lacks some. The sample holds a few hundred thousand clones, around nine tenths seen once. Sequenced input: PBMCs or T cells enriched from blood (not recorded which). The receptor set was obtained from a woman between 45 and 65 years old who had recovered from COVID-19.

The DNA of the CDR3 is TGTGCCAGCAGCCTGGGGACTATCAATGAGCAGTTCTTC. Amino acids: CASSLGTINEQFF. The chain couples TRBV28 to TRBJ2-1, with 7 nucleotides matching TRBD2. From germline, CDR1 is MDHEN and CDR2 SYDVKM. V shed 6 bases and J 6 bases; nucleotides not matched to a gene: 5. This CDR3 region has 13 residues.

Only one count was recorded for this clone. V and J are TRBV14 and TRBJ1-1, with TRBD1 identical over 8 bases. CDR3 length: 16 residues. Per the germline V gene, CDR1 is SGHDN and CDR2 is FVKESK. J lost 0 bases, V lost 0 bases, and 3 bases had no gene match. CDR3 coding DNA: TGTGCCAGCAGCCAAGATTACAGGGGGATGAACACTGAAGCTTTCTTT. Amino acid sequence: CASSQDYRGMNTEAFF.

This rearrangement joins TRBV2 to TRBJ1-2; TRBD1 aligns across 8 bases. Looked up from germline, CDR1 is SNHLY and CDR2 is FYNNEI. Losses at the gene ends were 4 bases for V and 8 bases for J; bases not matched to a gene: 9. The CDR3 totals 14 residues. CDR3 nucleotide sequence: TGTGCCAGCAGTGCACAGGGGGGTTCTGTGGGCTACACCTTC. Protein: CASSAQGGSVGYTF.

The chain links TRBV7-9 to TRBJ2-5; TRBD2 aligns across 15 bases. This CDR3 region has 15 residues. Germline CDR1 is SEHNR and CDR2 is FQNEAQ (reference sequence). With V trimmed by 5 bases and J by 5 bases, 3 bases remained unmatched. The CDR3, as DNA: TGTGCCAGCAGCATAGGACTAGCGGGAGGGGAGACCCAGTACTTC. Amino acids: CASSIGLAGGETQYF.

V gene TRBV6-2 or TRBV6-3 combines with J gene TRBJ2-7; 9 bases align to TRBD2. Losses at the gene ends were 3 bases for V and 0 bases for J; bases not matched to a gene: 3. The V gene's germline CDR1 is MNHEY and CDR2 SVGEGT. The CDR3 has 15 amino acids. The CDR3 is CASSYSSGNSYEQYF. Written as DNA, the CDR3 is TGTGCCAGCAGTTATTCTAGCGGGAACTCCTACGAGCAGTACTTC.

This clone was counted once. The V and J genes are TRBV3-1 (or the pseudogene TRBV3-2) and TRBJ2-7; D not resolved. This CDR3 is 14 amino acids long. Germline V gene sequence: CDR1 LGHDT, CDR2 YNNKEL (reference sequence). V lost 2 bases and J 6 bases, leaving 14 bases between the germline ends. For the CDR3, the DNA is TGTGCCAGCAGCCAAACCCGACTTATCTTCGAGCAGTACTTC. Translating gives CASSQTRLIFEQYF.

The chain employs TRBV10-3 and TRBJ1-1; no definite D call. Germline-derived CDR1 and CDR2 are ENHRY and SYGVKD. Between the trimmed V and J ends, which lost 1 base and 4 bases, there was a span of 16 bases. This CDR3 region has 16 residues. The CDR3 protein is CAISEYEGRESTEAFF. CDR3 DNA: TGTGCCATCAGTGAGTATGAGGGTCGGGAGAGCACTGAAGCTTTCTTT.

The chain couples TRBV18 to TRBJ1-2, with D possibly TRBD1 on 6 matching bases. The CDR3 spans 16 residues. V lost 3 bases and J 7 bases, leaving 21 bases between the germline ends. Germline loops: CDR1 KGHSH, CDR2 LQKENI. Here the CDR3 reads CASSPVGNRDSGGYTF. The CDR3 region has the DNA TGTGCCAGCTCACCGGTTGGGAACAGGGATTCCGGTGGCTACACCTTC.

The V and J genes are TRBV7-9 and TRBJ1-2; D gene unclear. The germline V gene encodes CDR1 SEHNR and CDR2 FQNEAQ (reference sequence). Trimming left V 5 bases short and J 6 bases short, with 13 bases between. The CDR3 covers 13 residues. CDR3 nucleotides: TGTGCCAGCAGCCAAAGCGGAGGTGATGGCTACACCTTC. It encodes CASSQSGGDGYTF.

The V gene is TRBV7-2, the J gene TRBJ2-3; 10 positions agree with TRBD2. The CDR3 length is 15 residues. In germline, CDR1 is SGHTA, CDR2 FQGNSA. The ends lost 7 bases at V and 8 bases at J; junction bases unmatched: 12. The CDR3 coding sequence is TGTGCCAGCATGGCCAGGCTAGCGGGAGAAAGTACGCAGTATTTT. Translation gives CASMARLAGESTQYF.

The V and J genes are TRBV2 and TRBJ2-1; weak D call: TRBD2 (5 bases). Germline V gene data show CDR1 as SNHLY and CDR2 as FYNNEI. The V end lost 5 bases, the J end lost 11 bases, and 10 bases lay between the germline ends. This CDR3 has 11 amino acids. The CDR3 sequence: CASSPERKQFF. DNA for the CDR3: TGTGCCAGCAGTCCGGAGCGGAAGCAGTTCTTC.

The rearrangement links TRBV4-1 to TRBJ2-6; TRBD2 agrees at 13 bases. The CDR3 is 20 residues long. Losses at the gene ends were 2 bases for V and 0 bases for J; bases not matched to a gene: 7. CDR1 is MGHRA, CDR2 YSYEKL, per germline. The CDR3 nucleotides are TGCGCCAGCAGCCAACCGGGACTAGCGGGACTTGGCTCTGGGGCCAACGTCCTGACTTTC. The encoded protein is CASSQPGLAGLGSGANVLTF.

This rearrangement joins TRBV7-9 to TRBJ1-2; D is uncertain. Germline CDR1 reads SEHNR; CDR2 reads FQNEAQ (reference sequence). The V end was cut by 5 bases, the J end by 4 bases, with 5 bases between. This CDR3 has 11 residues. The CDR3 DNA sequence: TGTGCCAGCAGCCGAGGCTATGGCTACACCTTC. Protein sequence: CASSRGYGYTF.

CDR3 sequence: CASKPGQGYYGYTF. In nucleotides, the CDR3 is TGCGCCAGCAAACCGGGACAGGGGTACTATGGCTACACCTTC. V usage is TRBV4-1 and J usage is TRBJ1-2; TRBD1 matches 10 bases. The CDR3 loop spans 14 amino acids. The V gene end was trimmed by 7 bases and the J gene end by 3 bases; junction bases not matched to a gene: 5. CDR1 and CDR2 from the germline V gene are MGHRA and YSYEKL.